A selection of T cell receptor beta chains follows, all from one sample in a study of shared clonotypes between healthy human individuals. Some clones are missing from TCRdb's copy, which holds only in-frame ones; the method was immunoSEQ multiplex PCR. The sample lists roughly 2.1 million clones, about 92% occurring once. Sample: naive CD8+ T cells from PBMCs. The origin of the receptors is a man between 18 and 35 years old in good health. Some clones in this sample may be carry-over from other donors' samples. CDR3s include the opening cysteine and the closing phenylalanine or tryptophan. Each record gives: clone size, V gene, J gene, D gene, CDR3 protein, CDR3 DNA. The D gene is left open where the match is weak. Not every row has a clone size; where given, it reads once, few, many or a size class.

abundance: .
v_gene: TRBV27
j_gene: TRBJ2-7
d_gene: .
CDR3aa: CASSPRQKPYEQYF
CDR3nt: TGTGCCAGCAGTCCCCGACAGAAACCCTACGAGCAGTACTTC

abundance: .
v_gene: TRBV4-1
j_gene: TRBJ2-5
d_gene: .
CDR3aa: CASSQEIGRQETQYF
CDR3nt: TGCGCCAGCAGCCAAGAAATAGGACGCCAAGAGACCCAGTACTTC

abundance: .
v_gene: TRBV7-9
j_gene: TRBJ2-7
d_gene: .
CDR3aa: CASGTFAGSESSYEQYF
CDR3nt: TGTGCCAGCGGGACCTTTGCGGGTAGCGAGAGCTCCTACGAGCAGTACTTC

abundance: .
v_gene: TRBV5-4
j_gene: TRBJ2-7
d_gene: .
CDR3aa: CASSLAASPEYEQYF
CDR3nt: TGTGCCAGCAGCTTGGCCGCTAGCCCGGAGTACGAGCAGTACTTC

abundance: .
v_gene: TRBV9
j_gene: TRBJ2-7
d_gene: .
CDR3aa: CASSVGRASYEQYF
CDR3nt: TGTGCCAGCAGCGTAGGTCGAGCGAGCTACGAGCAGTACTTC

abundance: .
v_gene: TRBV5-4
j_gene: TRBJ2-7
d_gene: TRBD1
CDR3aa: CASSADRGSYEQYF
CDR3nt: TGTGCCAGCAGCGCAGACAGGGGTTCCTACGAGCAGTACTTC

abundance: .
v_gene: TRBV6-5
j_gene: TRBJ2-3
d_gene: TRBD2
CDR3aa: CASSLSGARTDTQYF
CDR3nt: TGTGCCAGCAGTCTCAGCGGGGCACGGACAGATACGCAGTATTTT

abundance: .
v_gene: TRBV7-9
j_gene: TRBJ1-1
d_gene: .
CDR3aa: CASSLGGAGSNTEAFF
CDR3nt: TGTGCCAGCAGCTTAGGGGGGGCAGGATCGAACACTGAAGCTTTCTTT

abundance: .
v_gene: TRBV9
j_gene: TRBJ2-1
d_gene: TRBD2
CDR3aa: CASGLAGDISYNEQFF
CDR3nt: TGTGCCTCCGGGCTAGCGGGAGATATCTCCTACAATGAGCAGTTCTTC

abundance: once
v_gene: TRBV4-1
j_gene: TRBJ2-1
d_gene: TRBD2
CDR3aa: CASSQLVAGPIGNEQFF
CDR3nt: TGCGCCAGCAGCCAACTGGTAGCGGGACCGATCGGGAATGAGCAGTTCTTC

abundance: once
v_gene: TRBV6-6
j_gene: TRBJ1-2
d_gene: .
CDR3aa: CASSYSGDGVYYGYTF
CDR3nt: TGTGCCAGCAGTTACTCGGGGGACGGCGTCTATTATGGCTACACCTTC

abundance: .
v_gene: TRBV27
j_gene: TRBJ2-6
d_gene: TRBD1
CDR3aa: CASSVLGTGVSGANVLTF
CDR3nt: TGTGCCAGCAGTGTTCTGGGGACAGGGGTTTCTGGGGCCAACGTCCTGACTTTC

abundance: .
v_gene: TRBV9
j_gene: TRBJ1-3
d_gene: .
CDR3aa: CASSVDSVGQPDTIYF
CDR3nt: TGTGCCAGCAGCGTAGACAGTGTGGGACAACCGGACACCATATATTTT

abundance: .
v_gene: TRBV11-2
j_gene: TRBJ2-7
d_gene: TRBD1
CDR3aa: CASSLASGTASYEQYF
CDR3nt: TGTGCCAGCAGCTTAGCCTCCGGGACAGCTTCCTACGAGCAGTACTTC

abundance: .
v_gene: TRBV5-1
j_gene: TRBJ2-1
d_gene: TRBD2
CDR3aa: CASSWEGPTGEQFF
CDR3nt: TGCGCCAGCAGCTGGGAGGGTCCTACAGGTGAGCAGTTCTTC

abundance: .
v_gene: TRBV11-2
j_gene: TRBJ2-2
d_gene: TRBD1
CDR3aa: CASSLGTGFLSGELFF
CDR3nt: TGTGCCAGCAGCTTGGGGACAGGGTTTCTATCCGGGGAGCTGTTTTTT

abundance: .
v_gene: TRBV7-3
j_gene: TRBJ2-1
d_gene: TRBD2
CDR3aa: CASSPGTSLSREQFF
CDR3nt: TGTGCCAGCAGCCCCGGGACTAGTCTCAGTCGTGAGCAGTTCTTC

abundance: once
v_gene: TRBV5-5
j_gene: TRBJ1-3
d_gene: .
CDR3aa: CASSLDLLGTIYF
CDR3nt: TGTGCCAGCAGCCTGGACCTACTCGGCACCATATATTTT

abundance: once
v_gene: TRBV27
j_gene: TRBJ1-1
d_gene: .
CDR3aa: CASSLDTNTEAFF
CDR3nt: TGTGCCAGCAGTTTAGACACGAACACTGAAGCTTTCTTT

abundance: .
v_gene: TRBV4-1
j_gene: TRBJ2-5
d_gene: .
CDR3aa: CASSQGPTGAQYF
CDR3nt: TGCGCCAGCAGCCAAGGCCCTACCGGGGCCCAGTACTTC

abundance: .
v_gene: TRBV19
j_gene: TRBJ2-7
d_gene: .
CDR3aa: CASSILGEPTYEQYF
CDR3nt: TGTGCCAGTAGTATATTGGGGGAACCAACCTACGAGCAGTACTTC

abundance: once
v_gene: TRBV2
j_gene: TRBJ2-1
d_gene: TRBD2
CDR3aa: CASSDPTSGRAGEQFF
CDR3nt: TGTGCCAGCAGTGACCCCACTAGCGGGAGGGCCGGGGAGCAGTTCTTC

abundance: .
v_gene: TRBV5-6
j_gene: TRBJ2-3
d_gene: TRBD2
CDR3aa: CASSLWPSGFTDTQYF
CDR3nt: TGTGCCAGCAGCTTGTGGCCTAGCGGGTTCACAGATACGCAGTATTTT

abundance: once
v_gene: TRBV7-8
j_gene: TRBJ2-5
d_gene: .
CDR3aa: CASSEFAGTRYGGLQETQYF
CDR3nt: TGTGCCAGCAGCGAGTTTGCCGGGACACGATATGGGGGACTCCAAGAGACCCAGTACTTC

abundance: .
v_gene: TRBV9
j_gene: TRBJ2-1
d_gene: .
CDR3aa: CASSAGGGGPSNEQFF
CDR3nt: TGTGCCAGCAGCGCCGGAGGGGGAGGGCCCTCCAATGAGCAGTTCTTC

abundance: .
v_gene: TRBV19
j_gene: TRBJ1-5
d_gene: TRBD1
CDR3aa: CASSQGGQGNQPQHF
CDR3nt: TGTGCCAGTAGCCAGGGGGGACAGGGGAACCAGCCCCAGCATTTT

abundance: .
v_gene: TRBV11-2
j_gene: TRBJ1-2
d_gene: .
CDR3aa: CASSPNPNANYGYTF
CDR3nt: TGTGCCAGCAGCCCAAACCCAAACGCCAACTATGGCTACACCTTC

abundance: .
v_gene: TRBV29-1
j_gene: TRBJ2-7
d_gene: .
CDR3aa: CSVEGHGDSSYEQYF
CDR3nt: TGCAGCGTTGAGGGCCACGGGGATAGCTCCTACGAGCAGTACTTC

abundance: .
v_gene: TRBV4-1
j_gene: TRBJ1-4
d_gene: TRBD1
CDR3aa: CASSQGSDRGRWEKLFF
CDR3nt: TGCGCCAGCAGCCAAGGATCGGACAGGGGGCGATGGGAAAAACTGTTTTTT

abundance: .
v_gene: TRBV7-9
j_gene: TRBJ1-1
d_gene: .
CDR3aa: CASSPDGLGAFF
CDR3nt: TGTGCCAGCAGCCCCGACGGACTCGGGGCTTTCTTT

abundance: .
v_gene: TRBV28
j_gene: TRBJ2-4
d_gene: .
CDR3aa: CASSQDWRAGSNIQYF
CDR3nt: TGTGCCAGCAGCCAAGACTGGCGGGCGGGCTCAAACATTCAGTACTTC

abundance: .
v_gene: TRBV9
j_gene: TRBJ2-1
d_gene: .
CDR3aa: CASSVNSISSYNEQFF
CDR3nt: TGTGCCAGCAGCGTAAACTCGATAAGCTCCTACAATGAGCAGTTCTTC